The TCR beta chain described here comes from a study of blood T cells in healthy people across ages. Next came a second PCR, run for about 7 to 12 cycles, which used a sample-barcoded 5' primer along with a J-beta primer mix. Each of the samples gave a minimum of 3 million paired-end reads that contained CDR3. TCRdb independently ran MiXCR on the 5' RACE reads; one entry per CDR3 protein. The sample lists 980,000 or so distinct CDR3 sequences, around 49% seen once, with over 10% in the top ten. This clonotype was observed a single time. The antigen is not known. The study's findings and limits: Age brought a roughly linear fall in TCR beta diversity measured per million T cells.

The CDR3 is made up of 14 amino acids. V was pared by 2 bases and J by 6 bases, with 13 bases between. Germline lookup yields CDR1 MDHEN and CDR2 SYDVKM. Aged about 6 to 100, donors were systemically healthy Caucasians from Russia. Donors gave roughly 10 milliliters of peripheral blood apiece. This rearrangement joins TRBV28 to TRBJ1-1; maybe TRBD1 (5 bases). The sequence was obtained from a man younger than 45 in good health. Sequenced sample: blood. CDR3 sequence (DNA): TGTGCCAGCAGTTTAAATGCGGGGACCGCTGAAGCTTTCTTT. Amino acids: CASSLNAGTAEAFF. Using reference TRBV28 and TRBJ1-1 for the parts outside the CDR3, the full variable domain is DVKVTQSSRYLVKRTGEKVFLECVQDMDHENMFWYRQDPGLGLRLIYFSYDVKMKEKGDIPEGYSVSREKKERFSLILESASTNQTSMYLCASSLNAGTAEAFFGQGTRLTVV.